The clone carrying this T cell receptor beta chain was seen a handful of times. Its target is unknown. With a J-beta primer mix and a sample-barcoded 5' primer, a second PCR ran 7 to 11 cycles. TCRdb reprocessed the 5' RACE reads with MiXCR, giving one entry per CDR3 protein. The table has around 1,000,000 distinct CDR3 sequences, under 30% seen once; the top ten hold around 0.75%. Germline values: CDR1 SGHDN, CDR2 FVKESK. The CDR3 totals 13 residues. Deletions cut 8 bases from V and 0 bases from J, with 10 bases between. This sample stems from a study of blood T cells in healthy people across ages. Turning to the study itself: Through template switching, about one barcoded beta molecule was captured per two T cells, as measured in model experiments.

General study points: Researchers said unsorted PBMCs prevented a conclusive naive versus antigen-experienced comparison.

These same records also appear under a second study, on T cells of mothers and their children. This second report adds: Per 15 ul, 1.5 ug of RNA was used, with all extracted RNA going into cDNA synthesis.

The sequenced sample was blood. The sequence was collected from a girl aged 2 to 9 in good health. This chain links TRBV14 with TRBJ1-1; D unclear. The CDR3 DNA reads TGTGCCAGCGCGCAGGCCTTGAACACTGAAGCTTTCTTT. This sequence encodes CASAQALNTEAFF.